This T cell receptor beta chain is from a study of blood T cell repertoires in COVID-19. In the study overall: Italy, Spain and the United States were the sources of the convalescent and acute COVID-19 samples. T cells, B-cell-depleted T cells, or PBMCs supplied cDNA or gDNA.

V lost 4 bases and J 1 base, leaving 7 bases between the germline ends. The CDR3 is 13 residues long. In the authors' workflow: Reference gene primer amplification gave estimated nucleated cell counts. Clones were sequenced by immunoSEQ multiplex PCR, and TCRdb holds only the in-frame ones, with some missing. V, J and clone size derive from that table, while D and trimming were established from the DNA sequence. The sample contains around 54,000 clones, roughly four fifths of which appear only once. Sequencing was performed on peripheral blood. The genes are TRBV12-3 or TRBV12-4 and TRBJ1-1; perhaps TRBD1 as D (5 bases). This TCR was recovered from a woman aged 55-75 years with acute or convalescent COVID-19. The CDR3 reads CASSSQGNTEAFF. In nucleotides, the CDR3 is TGTGCCAGCAGTTCGCAGGGGAACACTGAAGCTTTCTTT.